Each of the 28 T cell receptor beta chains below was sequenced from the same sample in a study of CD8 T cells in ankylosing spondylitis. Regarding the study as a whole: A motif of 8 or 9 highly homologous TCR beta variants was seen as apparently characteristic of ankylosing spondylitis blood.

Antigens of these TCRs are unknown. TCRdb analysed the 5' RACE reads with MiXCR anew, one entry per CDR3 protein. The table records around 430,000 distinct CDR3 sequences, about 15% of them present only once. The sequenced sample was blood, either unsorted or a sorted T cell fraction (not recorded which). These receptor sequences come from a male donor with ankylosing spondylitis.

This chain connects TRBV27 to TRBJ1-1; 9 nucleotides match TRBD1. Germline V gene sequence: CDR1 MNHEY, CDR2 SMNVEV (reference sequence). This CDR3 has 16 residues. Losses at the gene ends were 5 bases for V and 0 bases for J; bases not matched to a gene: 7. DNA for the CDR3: TGTGCCAGCAGTCCCTCGGGACAGGGAATGAACACTGAAGCTTTCTTT. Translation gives CASSPSGQGMNTEAFF.

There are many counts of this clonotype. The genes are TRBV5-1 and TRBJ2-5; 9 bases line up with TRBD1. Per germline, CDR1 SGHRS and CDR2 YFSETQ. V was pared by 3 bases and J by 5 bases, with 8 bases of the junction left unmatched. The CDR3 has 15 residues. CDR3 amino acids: CASSSQGQGFETQYF. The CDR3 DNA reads TGCGCCAGCAGCTCCCAGGGACAGGGCTTTGAGACCCAGTACTTC.

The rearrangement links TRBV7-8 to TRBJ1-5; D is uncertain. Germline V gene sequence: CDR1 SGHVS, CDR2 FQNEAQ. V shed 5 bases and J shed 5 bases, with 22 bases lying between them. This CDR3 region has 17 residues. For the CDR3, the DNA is TGTGCCAGCAGCCCTACTGACCCAAGGGCCGTCTATCAGCCCCAGCATTTT. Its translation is CASSPTDPRAVYQPQHF.

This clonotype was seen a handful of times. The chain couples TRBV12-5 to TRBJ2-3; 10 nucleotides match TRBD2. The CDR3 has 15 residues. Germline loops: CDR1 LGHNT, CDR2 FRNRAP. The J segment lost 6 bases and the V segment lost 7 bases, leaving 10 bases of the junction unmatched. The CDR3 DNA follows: TGTGCTAGTGTCTTGACTAGCGGGCCCTCGGATACGCAGTATTTT. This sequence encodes CASVLTSGPSDTQYF.

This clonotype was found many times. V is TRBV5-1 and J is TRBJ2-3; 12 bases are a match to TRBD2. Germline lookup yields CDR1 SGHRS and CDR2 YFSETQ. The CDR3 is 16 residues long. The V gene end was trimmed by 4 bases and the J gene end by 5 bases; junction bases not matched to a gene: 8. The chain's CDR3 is CASSATTSGRKDTQYF. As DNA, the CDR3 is TGCGCCAGCAGCGCCACGACTAGCGGGAGAAAAGATACGCAGTATTTT.

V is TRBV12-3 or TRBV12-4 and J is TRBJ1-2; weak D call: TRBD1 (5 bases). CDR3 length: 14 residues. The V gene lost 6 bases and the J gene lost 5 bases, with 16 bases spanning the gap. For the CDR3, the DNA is TGTGCCAGCAGATCAAATCGCCAGGGATATGGCTACACCTTC. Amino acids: CASRSNRQGYGYTF.

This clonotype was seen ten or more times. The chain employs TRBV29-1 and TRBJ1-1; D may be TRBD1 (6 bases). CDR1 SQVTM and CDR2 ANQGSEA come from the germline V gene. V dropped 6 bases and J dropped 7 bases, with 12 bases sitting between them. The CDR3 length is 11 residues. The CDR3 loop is CSVRTDLEAFF. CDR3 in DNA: TGCAGCGTACGGACAGACCTTGAAGCTTTCTTT.

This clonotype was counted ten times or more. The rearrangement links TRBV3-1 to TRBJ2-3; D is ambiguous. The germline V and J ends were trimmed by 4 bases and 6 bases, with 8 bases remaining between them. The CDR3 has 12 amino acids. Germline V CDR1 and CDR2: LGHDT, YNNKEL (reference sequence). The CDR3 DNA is TGTGCCAGCAGCCCCCGCTCGGATACGCAGTATTTT. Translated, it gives CASSPRSDTQYF.

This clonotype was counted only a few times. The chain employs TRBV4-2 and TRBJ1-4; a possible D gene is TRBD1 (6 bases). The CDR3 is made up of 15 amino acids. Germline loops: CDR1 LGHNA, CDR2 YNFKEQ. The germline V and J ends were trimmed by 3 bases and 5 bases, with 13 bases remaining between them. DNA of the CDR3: TGTGCCAGCAGCCAGGAGACAGGCAAGAATGAAAAACTGTTTTTT. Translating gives CASSQETGKNEKLFF.

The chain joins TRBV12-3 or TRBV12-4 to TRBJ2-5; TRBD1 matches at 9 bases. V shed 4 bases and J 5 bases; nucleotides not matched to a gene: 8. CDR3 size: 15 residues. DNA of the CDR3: TGTGCCAGCAGTTCTCCCGGGACAGGGAGCGAGACCCAGTACTTC. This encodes CASSSPGTGSETQYF.

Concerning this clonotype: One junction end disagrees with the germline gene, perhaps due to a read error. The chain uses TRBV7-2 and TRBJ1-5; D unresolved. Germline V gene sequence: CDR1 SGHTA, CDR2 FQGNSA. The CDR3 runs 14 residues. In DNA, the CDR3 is TGTGCCAGCAGCTTAGGGTACTGGAATCAACCCCAGCATTTT. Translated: CASSLGYWNQPQHF.

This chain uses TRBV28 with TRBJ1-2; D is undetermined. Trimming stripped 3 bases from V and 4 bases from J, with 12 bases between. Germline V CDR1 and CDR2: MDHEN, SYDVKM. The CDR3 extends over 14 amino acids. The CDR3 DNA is TGTGCCAGCAGTTTCGGCGGAACCCCCTATGGCTACACCTTC. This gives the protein CASSFGGTPYGYTF.

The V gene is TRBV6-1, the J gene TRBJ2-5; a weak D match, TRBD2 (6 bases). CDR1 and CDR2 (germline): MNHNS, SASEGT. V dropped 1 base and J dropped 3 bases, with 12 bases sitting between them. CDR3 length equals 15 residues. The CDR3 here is CASSEEGRGKETQYF. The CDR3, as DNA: TGTGCCAGCAGTGAAGAGGGGCGGGGTAAAGAGACCCAGTACTTC.

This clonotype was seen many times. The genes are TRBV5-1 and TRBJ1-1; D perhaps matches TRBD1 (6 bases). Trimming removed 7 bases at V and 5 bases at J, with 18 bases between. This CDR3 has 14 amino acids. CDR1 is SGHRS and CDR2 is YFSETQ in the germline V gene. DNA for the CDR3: TGCGCCAGCGGGGGACAAGATTCGCGTACTGAAGCTTTCTTT. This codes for CASGGQDSRTEAFF.

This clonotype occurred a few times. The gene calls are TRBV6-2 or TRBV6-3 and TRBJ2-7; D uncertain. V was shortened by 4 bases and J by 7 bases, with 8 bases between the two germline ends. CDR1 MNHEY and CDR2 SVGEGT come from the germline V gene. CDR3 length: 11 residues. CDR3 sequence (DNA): TGTGCCAGCAGTTTCCGAGAGGAGCAGTACTTC. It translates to CASSFREEQYF.

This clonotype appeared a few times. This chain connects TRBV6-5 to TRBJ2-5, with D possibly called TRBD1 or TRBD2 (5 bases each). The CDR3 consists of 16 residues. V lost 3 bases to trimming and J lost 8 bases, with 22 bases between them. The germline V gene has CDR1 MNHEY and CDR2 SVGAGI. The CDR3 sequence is CASSYTHLGDERTQYF. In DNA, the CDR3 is TGTGCCAGCAGTTATACTCACTTAGGGGACGAGAGAACCCAGTACTTC.

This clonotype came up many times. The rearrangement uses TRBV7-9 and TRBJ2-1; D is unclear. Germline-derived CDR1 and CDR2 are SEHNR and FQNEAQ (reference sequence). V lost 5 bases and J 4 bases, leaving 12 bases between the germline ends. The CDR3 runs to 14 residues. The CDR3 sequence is CASSLGRTYNEQFF. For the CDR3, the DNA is TGTGCCAGCAGCCTCGGGCGTACTTACAATGAGCAGTTCTTC.

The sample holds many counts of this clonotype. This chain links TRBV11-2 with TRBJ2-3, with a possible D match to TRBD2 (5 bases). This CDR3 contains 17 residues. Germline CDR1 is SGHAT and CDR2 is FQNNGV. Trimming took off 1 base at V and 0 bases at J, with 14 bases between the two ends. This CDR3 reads CASSLGSLALSTDTQYF. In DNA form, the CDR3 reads TGTGCCAGCAGCTTAGGTTCGTTAGCGCTTAGCACAGATACGCAGTATTTT.

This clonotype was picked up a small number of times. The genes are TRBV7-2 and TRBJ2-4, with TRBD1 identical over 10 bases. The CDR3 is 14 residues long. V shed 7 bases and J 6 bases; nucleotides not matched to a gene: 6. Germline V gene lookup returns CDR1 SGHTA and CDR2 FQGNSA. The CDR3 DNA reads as TGTGCCAGCACCCCGACAGGGGGCAGAAACATTCAGTACTTC. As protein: CASTPTGGRNIQYF.

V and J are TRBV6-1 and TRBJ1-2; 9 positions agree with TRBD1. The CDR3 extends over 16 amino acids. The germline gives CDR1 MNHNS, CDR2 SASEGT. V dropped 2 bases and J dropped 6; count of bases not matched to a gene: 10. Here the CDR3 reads CASSELGQGLVHGYTF. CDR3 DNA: TGTGCCAGCAGTGAACTGGGACAGGGCTTAGTGCATGGCTACACCTTC.

The CDR3 sequence is CSARDFALAGTDTQYF. CDR3 sequence (DNA): TGCAGTGCTAGAGATTTTGCACTAGCGGGTACAGATACGCAGTATTTT. The V and J genes are TRBV20-1 and TRBJ2-3, with 9 bases that match TRBD2. This CDR3 is 16 amino acids long. CDR1 and CDR2 (germline): DFQATT, SNEGSKA (reference sequence). Unmatched junction bases numbered 7, after V lost 0 bases and J lost 3 bases.

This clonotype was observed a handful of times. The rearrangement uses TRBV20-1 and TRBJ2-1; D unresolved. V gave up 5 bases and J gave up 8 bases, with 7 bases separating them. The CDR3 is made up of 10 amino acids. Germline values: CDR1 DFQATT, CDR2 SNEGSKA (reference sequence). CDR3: CSAYGDEQFF. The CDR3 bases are TGCAGTGCTTACGGAGATGAGCAGTTCTTC.

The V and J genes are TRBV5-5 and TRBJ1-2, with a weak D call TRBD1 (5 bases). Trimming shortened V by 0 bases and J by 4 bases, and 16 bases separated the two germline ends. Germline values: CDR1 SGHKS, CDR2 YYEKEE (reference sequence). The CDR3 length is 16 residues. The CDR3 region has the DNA TGTGCCAGCAGCTTGGGGCCTGGGCAGGGTGGCTATGGCTACACCTTC. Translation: CASSLGPGQGGYGYTF.

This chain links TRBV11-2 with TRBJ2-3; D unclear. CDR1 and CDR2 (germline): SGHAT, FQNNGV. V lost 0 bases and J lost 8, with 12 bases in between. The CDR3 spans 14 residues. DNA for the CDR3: TGTGCCAGCAGCTTAGATCTTTCCAGGTCTACGCAGTATTTT. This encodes CASSLDLSRSTQYF.

The CDR3 coding sequence is TGTGCCAGCAGTTTAGAAGCGGGGGGCCGGTACGAGCAGTACTTC. This gives the protein CASSLEAGGRYEQYF. This chain joins TRBV27 and TRBJ2-7; 9 bases are shared with TRBD2. V lost 2 bases to trimming and J lost 4 bases; unmatched junction nucleotides: 6. Germline V CDR1 and CDR2: MNHEY, SMNVEV (reference sequence). The CDR3 sequence is 15 residues long.

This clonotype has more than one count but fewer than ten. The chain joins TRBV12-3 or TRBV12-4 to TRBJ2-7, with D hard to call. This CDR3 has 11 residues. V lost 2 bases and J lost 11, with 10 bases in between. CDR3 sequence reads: CASSLNGREYF. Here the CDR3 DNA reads TGTGCCAGCAGTTTAAATGGAAGAGAGTACTTC.

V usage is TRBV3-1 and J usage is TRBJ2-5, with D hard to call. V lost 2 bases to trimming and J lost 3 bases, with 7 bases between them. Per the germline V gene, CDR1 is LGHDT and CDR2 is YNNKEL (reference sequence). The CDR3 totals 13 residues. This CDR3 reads CASSQLSEETQYF. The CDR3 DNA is TGTGCCAGCAGCCAATTGTCGGAAGAGACCCAGTACTTC.

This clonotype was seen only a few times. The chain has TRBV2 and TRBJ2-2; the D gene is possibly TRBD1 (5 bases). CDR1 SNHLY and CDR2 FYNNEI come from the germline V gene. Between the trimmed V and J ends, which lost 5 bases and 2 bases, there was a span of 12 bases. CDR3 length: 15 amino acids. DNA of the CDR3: TGTGCCAGCAGTAGACAGACCAAAAACACCGGGGAGCTGTTTTTT. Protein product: CASSRQTKNTGELFF.